The clone carrying this T cell receptor beta chain showed up just once. Its target is unknown. Overlapping HIV-1 Gag 15-mer peptides at about 1 ug per peptide per mL were used. Sorted nonresponding memory CD4+ T cells were CD40L-negative, CD69-negative, CD45RO-high. Stimulated PBMCs had first been depleted of CD8+ T cells. The immunoSEQ assay was version 4, run in survey mode. Assay: immunoSEQ multiplex PCR; the TCRdb copy retains only in-frame clones and omits some. The profile shows some 37,000 clones, 82% of them singletons. These data belong to a study of persistence of HIV-infected CD4 T cells. Study-wide results and limits: Proviral oligoclonality tracked with TCR oligoclonality within the same sorted cells. Bulk TCR data could not be restricted to HIV-1-infected CMV-responding cells.

With 0 bases removed from V and 5 bases from J, the gap between germline ends came to 13 bases. Germline CDR1 GTSNPN, CDR2 SVGIG (reference sequence). There are 14 residues in the CDR3. This TCR came from an adult with HIV. The donor label of this sample is uncertain. V is TRBV30 and J is TRBJ1-1; no firm D call. The material was cultured CD4+ T cells from PBMCs, obtained from a patient who received antiretroviral therapy. The chain's CDR3 is CAWSVPQRSTEAFF. The CDR3 region has the DNA TGTGCCTGGAGTGTACCACAAAGGAGTACTGAAGCTTTCTTT.